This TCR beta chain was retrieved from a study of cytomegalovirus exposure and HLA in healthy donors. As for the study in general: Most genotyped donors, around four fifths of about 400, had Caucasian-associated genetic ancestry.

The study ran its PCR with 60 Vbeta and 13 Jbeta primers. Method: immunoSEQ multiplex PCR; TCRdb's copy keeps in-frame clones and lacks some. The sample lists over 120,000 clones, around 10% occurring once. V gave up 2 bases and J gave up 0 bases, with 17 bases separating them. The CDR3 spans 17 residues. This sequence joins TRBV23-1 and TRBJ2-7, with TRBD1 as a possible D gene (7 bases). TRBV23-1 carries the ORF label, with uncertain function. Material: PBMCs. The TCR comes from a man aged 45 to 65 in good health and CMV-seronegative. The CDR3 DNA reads TGCGCCAGCAGTCAACGGGGGACAGCCAGGAGCTCCTACGAGCAGTACTTC. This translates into CASSQRGTARSSYEQYF.